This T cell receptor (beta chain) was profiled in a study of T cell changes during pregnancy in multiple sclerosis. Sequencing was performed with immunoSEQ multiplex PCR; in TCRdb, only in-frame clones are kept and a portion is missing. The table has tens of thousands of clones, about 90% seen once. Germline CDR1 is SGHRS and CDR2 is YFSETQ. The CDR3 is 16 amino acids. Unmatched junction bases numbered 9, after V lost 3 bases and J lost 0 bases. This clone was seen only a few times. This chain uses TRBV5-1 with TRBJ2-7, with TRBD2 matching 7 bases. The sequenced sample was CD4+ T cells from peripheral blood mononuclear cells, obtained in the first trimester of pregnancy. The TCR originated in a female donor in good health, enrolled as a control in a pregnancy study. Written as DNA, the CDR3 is TGCGCCAGCAGCTGGACGGGGGGACTGAGCTCCTACGAGCAGTACTTC. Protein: CASSWTGGLSSYEQYF.